This entry features one T cell receptor (beta chain) sequence. Its antigen is as yet unknown. These data originate in a study of T cells after yellow fever vaccination. Study-level information: Researchers used SMART-Seq v4 Ultra Low Input to prepare fractions that had low cell numbers.

TCRdb used MiXCR to reprocess the 5' RACE reads, holding one entry per CDR3 protein. The sample includes approximately 260,000 distinct CDR3 sequences, over 10% of them seen just once. Study-level results: When the response was secondary, it was weaker but reached its peak faster, day 5 versus 15. It was a small share of clonotypes that appeared in both CD4 and CD8 compartments.

Specimen: CD4+ T cells sorted from PBMCs, collected 45 days after the yellow fever booster vaccination. This receptor was taken from a man aged 30 to 45 who received the YFV17D yellow fever vaccine.

The CDR3: CASNTGANTEAFF. Here the CDR3 DNA reads TGTGCCAGCAACACAGGGGCCAACACTGAAGCTTTCTTT. The chain joins TRBV3-1 to TRBJ1-1; 7 bases agree with TRBD1. J lost 2 bases, V lost 7 bases, and 4 bases had no gene match. This CDR3 is built from 13 residues. Germline V gene lookup returns CDR1 LGHDT and CDR2 YNNKEL (reference sequence).